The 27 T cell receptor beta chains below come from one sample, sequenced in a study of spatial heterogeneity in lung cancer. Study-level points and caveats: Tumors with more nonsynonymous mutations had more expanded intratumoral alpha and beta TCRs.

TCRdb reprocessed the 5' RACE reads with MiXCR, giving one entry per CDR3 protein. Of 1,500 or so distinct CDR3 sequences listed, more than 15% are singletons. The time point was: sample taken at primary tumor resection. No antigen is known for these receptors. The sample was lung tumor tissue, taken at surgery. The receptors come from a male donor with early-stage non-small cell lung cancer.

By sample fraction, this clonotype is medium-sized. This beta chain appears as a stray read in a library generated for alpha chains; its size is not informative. In DNA, the CDR3 is TGTGCCAGCAGCTTAGGTGTCGGGAGTTATAATGAGCAGTTCTTC. Translation: CASSLGVGSYNEQFF. This chain links TRBV11-1 with TRBJ2-1; weak D call: TRBD2 (6 bases). This CDR3 has 15 residues. V was shortened by 1 base and J by 7 bases, with 14 bases between the two germline ends. The germline gives CDR1 SGHAT, CDR2 FQDESV (reference sequence).

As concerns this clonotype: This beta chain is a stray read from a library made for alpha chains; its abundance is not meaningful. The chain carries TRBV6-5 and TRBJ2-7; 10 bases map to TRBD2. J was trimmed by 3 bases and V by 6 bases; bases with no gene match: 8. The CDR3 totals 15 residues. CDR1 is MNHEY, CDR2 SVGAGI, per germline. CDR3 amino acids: CASSAGGTSVYEQYF. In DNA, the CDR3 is TGTGCCAGCAGCGCCGGGGGGACTAGCGTCTACGAGCAGTACTTC.

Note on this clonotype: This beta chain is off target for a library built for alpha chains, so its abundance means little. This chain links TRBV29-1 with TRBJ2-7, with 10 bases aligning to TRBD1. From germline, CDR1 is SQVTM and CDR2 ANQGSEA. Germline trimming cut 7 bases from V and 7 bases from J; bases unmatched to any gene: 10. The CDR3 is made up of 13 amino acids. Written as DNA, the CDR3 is TGCAGCGCCGACGGACAGGGGGGAAGAGAGCAGTACTTC. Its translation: CSADGQGGREQYF.

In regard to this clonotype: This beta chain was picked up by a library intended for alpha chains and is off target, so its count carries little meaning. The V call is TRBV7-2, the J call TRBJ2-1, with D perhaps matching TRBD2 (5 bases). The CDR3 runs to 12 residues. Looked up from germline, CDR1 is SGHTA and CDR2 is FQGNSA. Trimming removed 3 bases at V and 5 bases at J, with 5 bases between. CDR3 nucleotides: TGTGCCAGCAGCTTCGGGGACAATGAGCAGTTCTTC. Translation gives CASSFGDNEQFF.

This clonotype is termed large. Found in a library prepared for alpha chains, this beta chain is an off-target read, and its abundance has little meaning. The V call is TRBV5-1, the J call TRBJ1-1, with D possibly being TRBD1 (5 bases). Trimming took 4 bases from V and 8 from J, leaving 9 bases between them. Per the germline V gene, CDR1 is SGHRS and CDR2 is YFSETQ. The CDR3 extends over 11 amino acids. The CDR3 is CASSRGREAFF. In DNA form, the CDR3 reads TGCGCCAGCAGCCGGGGCCGGGAAGCTTTCTTT.

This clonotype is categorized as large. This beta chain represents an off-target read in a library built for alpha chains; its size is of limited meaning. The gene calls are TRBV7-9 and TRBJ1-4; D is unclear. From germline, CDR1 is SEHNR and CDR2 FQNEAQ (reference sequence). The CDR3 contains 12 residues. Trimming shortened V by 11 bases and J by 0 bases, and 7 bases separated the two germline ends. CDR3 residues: CALTTTNEKLFF. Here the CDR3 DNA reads TGTGCCTTAACTACAACTAATGAAAAACTGTTTTTT.

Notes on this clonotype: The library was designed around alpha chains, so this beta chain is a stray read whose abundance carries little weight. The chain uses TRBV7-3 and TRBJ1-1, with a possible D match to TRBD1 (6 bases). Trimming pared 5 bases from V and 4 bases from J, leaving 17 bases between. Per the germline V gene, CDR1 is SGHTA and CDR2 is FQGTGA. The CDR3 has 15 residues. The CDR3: CASSPSGAGTTEAFF. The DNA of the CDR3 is TGTGCCAGCAGCCCCTCGGGGGCAGGGACCACTGAAGCTTTCTTT.

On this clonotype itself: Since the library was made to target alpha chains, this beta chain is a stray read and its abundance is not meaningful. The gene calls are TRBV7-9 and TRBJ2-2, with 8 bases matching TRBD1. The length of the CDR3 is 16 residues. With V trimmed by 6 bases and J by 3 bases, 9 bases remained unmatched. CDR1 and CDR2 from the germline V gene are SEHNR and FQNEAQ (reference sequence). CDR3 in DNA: TGTGCCAGCAGACCCAGGACAGGGTTGGACACCGGGGAGCTGTTTTTT. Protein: CASRPRTGLDTGELFF.

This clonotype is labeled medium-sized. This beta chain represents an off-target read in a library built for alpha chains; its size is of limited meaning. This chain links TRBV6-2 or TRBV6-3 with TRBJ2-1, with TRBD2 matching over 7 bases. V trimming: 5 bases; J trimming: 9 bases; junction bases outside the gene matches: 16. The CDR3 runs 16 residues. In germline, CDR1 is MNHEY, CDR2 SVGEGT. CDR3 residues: CASSLRGGRPLREQFF. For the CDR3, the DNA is TGTGCCAGCAGTCTACGGGGCGGGAGACCCCTCCGTGAGCAGTTCTTC.

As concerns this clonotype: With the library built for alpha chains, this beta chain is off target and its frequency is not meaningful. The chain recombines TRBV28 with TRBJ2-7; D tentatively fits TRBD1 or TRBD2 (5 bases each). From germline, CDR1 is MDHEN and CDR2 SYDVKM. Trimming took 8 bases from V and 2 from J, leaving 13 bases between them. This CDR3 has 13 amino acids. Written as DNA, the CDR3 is TGTGCCAGCCGCCAAGGGGACCCCTACGAGCAGTACTTC. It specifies CASRQGDPYEQYF.

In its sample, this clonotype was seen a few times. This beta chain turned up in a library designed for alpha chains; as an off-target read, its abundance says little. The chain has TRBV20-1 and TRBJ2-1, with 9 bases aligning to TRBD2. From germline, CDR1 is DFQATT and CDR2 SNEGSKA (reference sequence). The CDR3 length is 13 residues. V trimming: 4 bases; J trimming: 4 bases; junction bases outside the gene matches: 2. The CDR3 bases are TGCAGTGCTAATCTAGCGGGGTACAATGAGCAGTTCTTC. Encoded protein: CSANLAGYNEQFF.

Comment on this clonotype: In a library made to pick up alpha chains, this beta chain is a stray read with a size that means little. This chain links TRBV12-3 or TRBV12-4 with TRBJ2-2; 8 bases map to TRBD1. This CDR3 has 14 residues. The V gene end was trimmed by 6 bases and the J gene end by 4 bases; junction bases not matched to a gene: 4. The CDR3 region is CASSRTGGTGELFF. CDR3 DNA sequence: TGTGCCAGCAGCCGCACAGGGGGCACCGGGGAGCTGTTTTTT.

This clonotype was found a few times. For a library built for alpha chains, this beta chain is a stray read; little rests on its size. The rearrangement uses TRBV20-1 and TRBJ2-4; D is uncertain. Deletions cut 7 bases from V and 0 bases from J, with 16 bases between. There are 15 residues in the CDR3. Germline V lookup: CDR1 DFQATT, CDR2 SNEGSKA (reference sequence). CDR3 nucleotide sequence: TGCAGTGGGTCCGAAAACCCCCTAGCCAAAAACATTCAGTACTTC. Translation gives CSGSENPLAKNIQYF.

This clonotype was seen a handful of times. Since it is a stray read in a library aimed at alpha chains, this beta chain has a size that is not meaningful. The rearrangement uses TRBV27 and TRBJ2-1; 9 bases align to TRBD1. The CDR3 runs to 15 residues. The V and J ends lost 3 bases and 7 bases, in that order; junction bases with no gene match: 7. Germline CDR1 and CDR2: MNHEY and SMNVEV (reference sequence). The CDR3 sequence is CASSFQGTGWNEQFF. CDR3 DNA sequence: TGTGCCAGCAGTTTCCAAGGGACAGGGTGGAATGAGCAGTTCTTC.

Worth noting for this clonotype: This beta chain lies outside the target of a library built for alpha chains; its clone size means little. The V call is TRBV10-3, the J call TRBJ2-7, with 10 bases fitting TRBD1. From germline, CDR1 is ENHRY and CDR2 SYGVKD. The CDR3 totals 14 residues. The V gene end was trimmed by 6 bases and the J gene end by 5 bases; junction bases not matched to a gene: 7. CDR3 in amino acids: CAIRGDRGLDEQYF. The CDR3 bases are TGTGCCATCAGGGGCGACAGGGGGCTAGACGAGCAGTACTTC.

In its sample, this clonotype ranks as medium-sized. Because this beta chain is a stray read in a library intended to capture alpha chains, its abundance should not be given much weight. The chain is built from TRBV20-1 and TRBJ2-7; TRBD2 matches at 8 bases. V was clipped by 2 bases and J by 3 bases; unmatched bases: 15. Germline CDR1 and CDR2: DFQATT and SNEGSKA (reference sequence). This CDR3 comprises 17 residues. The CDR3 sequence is CSARPLLGAGADYEQYF. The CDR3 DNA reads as TGCAGTGCTAGACCCCTTCTCGGAGCGGGGGCCGACTACGAGCAGTACTTC.

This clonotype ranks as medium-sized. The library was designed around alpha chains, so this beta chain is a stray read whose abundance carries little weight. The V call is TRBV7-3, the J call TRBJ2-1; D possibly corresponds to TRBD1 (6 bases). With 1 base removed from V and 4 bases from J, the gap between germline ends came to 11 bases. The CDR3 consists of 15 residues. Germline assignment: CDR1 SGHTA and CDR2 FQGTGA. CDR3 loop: CASSLMPGEYNEQFF. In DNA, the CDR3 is TGTGCCAGCAGCTTAATGCCAGGGGAATACAATGAGCAGTTCTTC.

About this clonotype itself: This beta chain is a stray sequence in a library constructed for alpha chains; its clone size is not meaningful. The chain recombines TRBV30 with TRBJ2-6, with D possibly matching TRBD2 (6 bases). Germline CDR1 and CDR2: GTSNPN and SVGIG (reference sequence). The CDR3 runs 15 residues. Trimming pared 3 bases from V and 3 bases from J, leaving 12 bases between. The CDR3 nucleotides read TGTGCCTGGAGGCCCGGAGGGAATGGGGCCAACGTCCTGACTTTC. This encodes CAWRPGGNGANVLTF.

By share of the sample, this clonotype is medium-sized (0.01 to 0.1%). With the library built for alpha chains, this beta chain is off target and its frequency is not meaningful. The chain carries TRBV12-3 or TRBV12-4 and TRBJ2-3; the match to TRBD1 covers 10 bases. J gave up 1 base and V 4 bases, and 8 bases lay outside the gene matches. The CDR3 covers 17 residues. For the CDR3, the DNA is TGTGCCAGCAGTTCCTTCAGACAGGGGGCGGGCACAGATACGCAGTATTTT. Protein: CASSSFRQGAGTDTQYF.

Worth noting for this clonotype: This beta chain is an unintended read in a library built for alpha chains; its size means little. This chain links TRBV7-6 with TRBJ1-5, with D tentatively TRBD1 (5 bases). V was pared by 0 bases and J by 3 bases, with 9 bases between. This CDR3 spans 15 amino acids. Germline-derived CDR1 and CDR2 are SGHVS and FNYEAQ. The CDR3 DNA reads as TGTGCCAGCAGCTTAGCGTGGGGGAACAATCAGCCCCAGCATTTT. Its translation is CASSLAWGNNQPQHF.

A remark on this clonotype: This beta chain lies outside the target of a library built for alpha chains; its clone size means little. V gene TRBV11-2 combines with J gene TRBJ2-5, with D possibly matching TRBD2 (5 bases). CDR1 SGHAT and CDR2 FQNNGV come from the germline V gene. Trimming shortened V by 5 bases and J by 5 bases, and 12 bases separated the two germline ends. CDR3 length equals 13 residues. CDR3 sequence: CASSPRLRETQYF. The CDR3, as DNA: TGTGCCAGCAGCCCCCGACTACGCGAGACCCAGTACTTC.

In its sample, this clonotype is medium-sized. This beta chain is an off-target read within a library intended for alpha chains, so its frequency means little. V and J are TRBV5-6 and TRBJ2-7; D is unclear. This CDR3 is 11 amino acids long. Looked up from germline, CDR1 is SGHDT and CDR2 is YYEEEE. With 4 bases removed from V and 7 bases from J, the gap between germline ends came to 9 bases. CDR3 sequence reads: CASSLEQEQYF. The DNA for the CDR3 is TGTGCCAGCAGCCTGGAACAGGAGCAGTACTTC.

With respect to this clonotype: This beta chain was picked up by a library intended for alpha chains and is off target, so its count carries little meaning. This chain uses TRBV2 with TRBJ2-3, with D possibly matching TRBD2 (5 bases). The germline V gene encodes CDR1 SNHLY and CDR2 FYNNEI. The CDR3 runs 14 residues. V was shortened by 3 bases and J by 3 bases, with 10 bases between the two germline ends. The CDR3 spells CASSEVTITDTQYF. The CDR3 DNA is TGTGCCAGCAGTGAGGTGACTATTACAGATACGCAGTATTTT.

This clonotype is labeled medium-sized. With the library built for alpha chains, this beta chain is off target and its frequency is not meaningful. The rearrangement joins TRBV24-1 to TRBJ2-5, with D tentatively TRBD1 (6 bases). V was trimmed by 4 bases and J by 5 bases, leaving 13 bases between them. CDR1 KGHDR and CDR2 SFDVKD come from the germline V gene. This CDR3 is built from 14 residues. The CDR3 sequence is CATSDPTGLETQYF. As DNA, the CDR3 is TGTGCCACCAGTGACCCCACAGGGCTCGAGACCCAGTACTTC.

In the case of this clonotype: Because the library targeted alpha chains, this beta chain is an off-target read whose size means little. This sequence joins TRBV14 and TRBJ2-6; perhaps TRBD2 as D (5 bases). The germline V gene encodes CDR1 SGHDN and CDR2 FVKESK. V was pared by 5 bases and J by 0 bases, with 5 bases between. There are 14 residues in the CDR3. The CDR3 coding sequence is TGTGCCAGCAGCGGAGGCTCTGGGGCCAACGTCCTGACTTTC. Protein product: CASSGGSGANVLTF.

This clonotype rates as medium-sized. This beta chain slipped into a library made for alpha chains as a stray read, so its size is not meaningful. DNA of the CDR3: TGTGCCAGCAGCTCGACAGGGTCCGGCTACACCTTC. Protein: CASSSTGSGYTF. V usage is TRBV7-2 and J usage is TRBJ1-2, with 7 positions matching TRBD1. Unmatched junction bases numbered 4, after V lost 4 bases and J lost 8 bases. This CDR3 has 12 residues. Germline V gene lookup returns CDR1 SGHTA and CDR2 FQGNSA. Full variable domain (missing parts from reference TRBV7-2 and TRBJ1-2): GAGVSQSPSNKVTEKGKDVELRCDPISGHTALYWYRQSLGQGLEFLIYFQGNSAPDKSGLPSDRFSAERTGGSVSTLTIQRTQQEDSAVYLCASSSTGSGYTFGSGTRLTVV.

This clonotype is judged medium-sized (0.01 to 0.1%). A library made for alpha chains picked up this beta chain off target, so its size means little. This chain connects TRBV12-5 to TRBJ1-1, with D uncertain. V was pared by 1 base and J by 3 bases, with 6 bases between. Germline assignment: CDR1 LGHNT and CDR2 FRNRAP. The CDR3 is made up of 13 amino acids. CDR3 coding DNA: TGTGCTAGTGGTTTGGACCGGGACACTGAAGCTTTCTTT. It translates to CASGLDRDTEAFF.